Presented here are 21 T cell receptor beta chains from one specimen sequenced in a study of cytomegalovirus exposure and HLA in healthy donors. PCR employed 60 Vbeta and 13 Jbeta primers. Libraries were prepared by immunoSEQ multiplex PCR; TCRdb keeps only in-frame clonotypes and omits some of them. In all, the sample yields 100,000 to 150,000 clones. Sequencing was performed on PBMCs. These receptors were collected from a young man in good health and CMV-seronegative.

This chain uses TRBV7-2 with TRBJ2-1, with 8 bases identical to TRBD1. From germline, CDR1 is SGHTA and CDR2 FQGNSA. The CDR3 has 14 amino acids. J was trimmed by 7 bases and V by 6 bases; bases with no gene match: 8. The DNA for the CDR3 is TGTGCCAGCAGGAAGGGACAGGAAATGAATGAGCAGTTCTTC. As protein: CASRKGQEMNEQFF.

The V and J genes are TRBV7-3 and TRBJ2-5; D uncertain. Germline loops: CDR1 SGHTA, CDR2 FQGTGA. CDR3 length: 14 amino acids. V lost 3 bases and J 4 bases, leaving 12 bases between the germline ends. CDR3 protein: CASSFYSPVETQYF. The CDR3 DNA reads TGTGCCAGCAGCTTCTACTCGCCTGTAGAGACCCAGTACTTC.

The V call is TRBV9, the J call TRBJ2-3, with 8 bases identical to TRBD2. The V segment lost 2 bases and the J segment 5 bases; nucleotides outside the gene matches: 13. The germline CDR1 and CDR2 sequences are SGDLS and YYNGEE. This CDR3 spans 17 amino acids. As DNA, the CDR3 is TGTGCCAGCAGCGTGGACCTAACGGGACTAGTTCTAGATACGCAGTATTTT. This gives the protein CASSVDLTGLVLDTQYF. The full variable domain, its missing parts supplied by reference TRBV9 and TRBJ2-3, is DSGVTQTPKHLITATGQRVTLRCSPRSGDLSVYWYQQSLDQGLQFLIQYYNGEERAKGNILERFSAQQFPDLHSELNLSSLELGDSALYFCASSVDLTGLVLDTQYFGPGTRLTVL.

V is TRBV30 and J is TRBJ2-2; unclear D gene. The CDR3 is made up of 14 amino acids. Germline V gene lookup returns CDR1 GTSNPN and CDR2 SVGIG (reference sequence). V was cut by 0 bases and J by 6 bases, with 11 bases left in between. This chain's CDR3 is CAWSVPQAPGELFF. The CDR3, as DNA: TGTGCCTGGAGTGTACCCCAGGCTCCCGGGGAGCTGTTTTTT.

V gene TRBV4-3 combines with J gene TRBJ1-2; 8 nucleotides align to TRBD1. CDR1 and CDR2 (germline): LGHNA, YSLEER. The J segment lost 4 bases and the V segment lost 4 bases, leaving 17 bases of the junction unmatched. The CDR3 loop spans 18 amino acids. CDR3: CASSLHTLQGGGSYGYTF. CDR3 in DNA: TGCGCCAGCAGCCTCCACACCCTACAGGGGGGCGGGAGCTATGGCTACACCTTC.

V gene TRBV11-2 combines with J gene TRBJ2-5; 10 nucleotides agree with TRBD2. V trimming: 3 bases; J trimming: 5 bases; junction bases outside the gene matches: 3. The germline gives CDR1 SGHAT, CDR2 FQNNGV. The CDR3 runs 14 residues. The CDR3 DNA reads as TGTGCCAGCAGCTTTAGCGGGAGGTTTGAGACCCAGTACTTC. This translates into CASSFSGRFETQYF.

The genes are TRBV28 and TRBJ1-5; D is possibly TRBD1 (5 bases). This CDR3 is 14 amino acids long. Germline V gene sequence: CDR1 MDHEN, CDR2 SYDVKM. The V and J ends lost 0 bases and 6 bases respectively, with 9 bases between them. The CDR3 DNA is TGTGCCAGCAGTTTATGGGGGGAGGGTCAGCCCCAGCATTTT. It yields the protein CASSLWGEGQPQHF.

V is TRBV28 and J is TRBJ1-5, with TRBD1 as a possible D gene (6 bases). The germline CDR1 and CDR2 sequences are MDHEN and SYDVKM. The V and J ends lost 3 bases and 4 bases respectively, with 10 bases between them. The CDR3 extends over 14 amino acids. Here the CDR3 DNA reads TGTGCCAGCAGTTTTCCAGGACAGAATCAGCCCCAGCATTTT. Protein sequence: CASSFPGQNQPQHF.

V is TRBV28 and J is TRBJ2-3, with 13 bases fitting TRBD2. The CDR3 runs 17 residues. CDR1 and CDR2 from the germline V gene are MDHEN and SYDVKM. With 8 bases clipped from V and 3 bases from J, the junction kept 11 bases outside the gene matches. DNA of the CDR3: TGTGCCAGCGCTTTAACTAGCGGGAGGGGTTTAACAGATACGCAGTATTTT. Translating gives CASALTSGRGLTDTQYF. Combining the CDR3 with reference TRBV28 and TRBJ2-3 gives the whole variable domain DVKVTQSSRYLVKRTGEKVFLECVQDMDHENMFWYRQDPGLGLRLIYFSYDVKMKEKGDIPEGYSVSREKKERFSLILESASTNQTSMYLCASALTSGRGLTDTQYFGPGTRLTVL.

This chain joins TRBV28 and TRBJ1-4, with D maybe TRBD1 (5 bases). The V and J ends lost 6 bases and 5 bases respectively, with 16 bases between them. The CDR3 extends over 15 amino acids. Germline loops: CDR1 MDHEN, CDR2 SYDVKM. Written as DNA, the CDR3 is TGTGCCAGCAGCTTTTGGGAGGGGTTGAATGAAAAACTGTTTTTT. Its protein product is CASSFWEGLNEKLFF.

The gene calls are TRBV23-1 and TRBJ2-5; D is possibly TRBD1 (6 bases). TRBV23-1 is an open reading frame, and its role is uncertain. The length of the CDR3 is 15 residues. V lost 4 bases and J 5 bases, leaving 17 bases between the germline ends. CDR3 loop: CASSLFLGAWETQYF. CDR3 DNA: TGCGCCAGCAGTCTATTCTTGGGGGCGTGGGAGACCCAGTACTTC.

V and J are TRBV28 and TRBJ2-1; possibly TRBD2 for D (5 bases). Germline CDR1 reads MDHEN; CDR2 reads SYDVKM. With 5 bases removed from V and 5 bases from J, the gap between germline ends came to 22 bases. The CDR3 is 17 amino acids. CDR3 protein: CASSPPDYASTHNEQFF. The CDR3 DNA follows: TGTGCCAGCAGTCCCCCAGACTATGCGAGCACACACAATGAGCAGTTCTTC.

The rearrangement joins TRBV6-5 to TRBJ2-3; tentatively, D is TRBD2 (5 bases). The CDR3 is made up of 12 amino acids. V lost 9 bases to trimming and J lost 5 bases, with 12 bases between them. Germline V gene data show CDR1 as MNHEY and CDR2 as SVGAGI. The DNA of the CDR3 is TGTGCCAGTAAGACCGGGGAAGATACGCAGTATTTT. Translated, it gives CASKTGEDTQYF.

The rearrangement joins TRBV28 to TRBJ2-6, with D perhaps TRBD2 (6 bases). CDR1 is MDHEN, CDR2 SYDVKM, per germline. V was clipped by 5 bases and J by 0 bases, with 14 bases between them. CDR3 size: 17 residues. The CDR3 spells CASSPGTSSSGANVLTF. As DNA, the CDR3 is TGTGCCAGCAGTCCAGGGACTTCGAGCTCTGGGGCCAACGTCCTGACTTTC.

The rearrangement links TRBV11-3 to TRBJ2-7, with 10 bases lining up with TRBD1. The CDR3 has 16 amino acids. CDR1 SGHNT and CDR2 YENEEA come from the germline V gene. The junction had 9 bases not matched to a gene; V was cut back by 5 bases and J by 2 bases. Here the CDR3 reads CASSLGSGTGAYEQYF. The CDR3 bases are TGTGCCAGCAGCCTAGGGTCTGGGACAGGGGCCTACGAGCAGTACTTC. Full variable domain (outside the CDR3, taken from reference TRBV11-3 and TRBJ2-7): EAGVVQSPRYKIIEKKQPVAFWCNPISGHNTLYWYLQNLGQGPELLIRYENEEAVDDSQLPKDRFSAERLKGVDSTLKIQPAELGDSAVYLCASSLGSGTGAYEQYFGPGTRLTVT.

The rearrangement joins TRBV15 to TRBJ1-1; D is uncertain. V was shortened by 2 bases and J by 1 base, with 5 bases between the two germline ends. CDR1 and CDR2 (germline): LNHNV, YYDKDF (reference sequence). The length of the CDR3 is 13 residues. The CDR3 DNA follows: TGTGCCACCAGCAGATCGGGGAACACTGAAGCTTTCTTT. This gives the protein CATSRSGNTEAFF.

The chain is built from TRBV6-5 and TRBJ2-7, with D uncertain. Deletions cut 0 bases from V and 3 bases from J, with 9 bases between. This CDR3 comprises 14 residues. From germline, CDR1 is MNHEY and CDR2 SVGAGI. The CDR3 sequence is CASSYSAVNYEQYF. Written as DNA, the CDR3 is TGTGCCAGCAGTTACTCGGCGGTAAACTACGAGCAGTACTTC.

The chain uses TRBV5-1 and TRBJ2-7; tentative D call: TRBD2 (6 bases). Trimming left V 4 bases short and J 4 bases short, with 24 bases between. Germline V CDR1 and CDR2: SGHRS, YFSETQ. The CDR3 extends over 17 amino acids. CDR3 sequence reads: CASSPRGLAARLYEQYF. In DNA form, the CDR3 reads TGCGCCAGCAGCCCGAGGGGACTCGCAGCAAGACTTTACGAGCAGTACTTC.

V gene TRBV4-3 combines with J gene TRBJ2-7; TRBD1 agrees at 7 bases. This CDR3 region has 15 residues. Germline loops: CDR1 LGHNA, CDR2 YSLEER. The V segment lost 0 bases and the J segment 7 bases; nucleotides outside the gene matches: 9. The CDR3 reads CASSQDSRGSGEQYF. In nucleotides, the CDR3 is TGCGCCAGCAGCCAAGATTCCAGGGGGTCGGGGGAGCAGTACTTC.

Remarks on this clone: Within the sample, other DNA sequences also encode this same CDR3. The CDR3 protein is CASSLGTGLETQYF. CDR3 coding DNA: TGCGCCAGCAGCTTGGGGACAGGGCTGGAGACCCAGTACTTC. The rearrangement joins TRBV5-1 to TRBJ2-5; 8 nucleotides line up with TRBD1. Germline CDR1 is SGHRS and CDR2 is YFSETQ. The CDR3 has 14 residues. The V gene end was trimmed by 0 bases and the J gene end by 5 bases; junction bases not matched to a gene: 3.

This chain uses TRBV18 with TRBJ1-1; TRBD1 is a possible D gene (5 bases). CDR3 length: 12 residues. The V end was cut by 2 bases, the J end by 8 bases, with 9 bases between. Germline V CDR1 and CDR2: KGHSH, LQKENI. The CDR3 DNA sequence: TGTGCCAGCTCACCAAGGGCAGGGGAAGCTTTCTTT. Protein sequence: CASSPRAGEAFF.